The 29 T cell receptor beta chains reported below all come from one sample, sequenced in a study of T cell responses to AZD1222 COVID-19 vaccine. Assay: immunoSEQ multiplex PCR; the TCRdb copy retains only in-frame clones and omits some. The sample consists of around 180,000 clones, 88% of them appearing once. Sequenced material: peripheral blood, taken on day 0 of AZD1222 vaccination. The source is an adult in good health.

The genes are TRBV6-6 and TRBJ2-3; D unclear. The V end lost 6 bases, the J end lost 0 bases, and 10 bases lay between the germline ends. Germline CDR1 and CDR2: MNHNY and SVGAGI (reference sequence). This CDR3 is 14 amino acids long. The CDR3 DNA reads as TGTGCCAGCAGCCTGAGTAGAAGCACAGATACGCAGTATTTT. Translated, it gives CASSLSRSTDTQYF.

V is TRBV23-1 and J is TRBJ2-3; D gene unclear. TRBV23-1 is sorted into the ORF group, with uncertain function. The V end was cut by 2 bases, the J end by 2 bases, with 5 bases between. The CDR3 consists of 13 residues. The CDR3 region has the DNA TGCGCCAGCAGTCAAACCTTCACAGATACGCAGTATTTT. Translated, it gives CASSQTFTDTQYF.

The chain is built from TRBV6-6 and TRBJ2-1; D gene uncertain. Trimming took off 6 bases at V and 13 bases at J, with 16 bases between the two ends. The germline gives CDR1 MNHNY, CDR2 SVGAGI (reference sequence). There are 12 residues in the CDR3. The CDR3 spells CASSPPLENQFF. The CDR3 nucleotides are TGTGCCAGCAGCCCTCCCCTAGAGAACCAGTTCTTC.

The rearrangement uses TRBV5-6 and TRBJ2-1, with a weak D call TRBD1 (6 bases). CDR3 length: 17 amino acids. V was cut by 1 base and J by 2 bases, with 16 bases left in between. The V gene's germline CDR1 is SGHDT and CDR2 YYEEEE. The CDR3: CASSLPHREITYNEQFF. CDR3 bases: TGTGCCAGCAGCTTGCCCCACAGGGAGATCACCTACAATGAGCAGTTCTTC.

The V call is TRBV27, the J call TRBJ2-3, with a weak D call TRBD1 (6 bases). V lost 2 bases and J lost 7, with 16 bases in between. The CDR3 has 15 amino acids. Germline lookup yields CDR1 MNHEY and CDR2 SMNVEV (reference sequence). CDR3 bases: TGTGCCAGCAGTTTAGCCTTGCAGGGGCCCTATACGCAGTATTTT. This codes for CASSLALQGPYTQYF.

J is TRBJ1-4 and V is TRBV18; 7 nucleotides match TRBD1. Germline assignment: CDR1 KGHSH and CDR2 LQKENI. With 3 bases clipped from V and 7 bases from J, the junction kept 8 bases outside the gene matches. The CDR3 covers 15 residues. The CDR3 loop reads CASSPPSGGSEKLFF. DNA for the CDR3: TGTGCCAGCTCACCCCCCTCAGGGGGATCTGAAAAACTGTTTTTT.

CDR3 in DNA: TGCGCCAGCAGCCCGGGACAGTTGACAGATACGCAGTATTTT. This sequence encodes CASSPGQLTDTQYF. This chain joins TRBV4-3 and TRBJ2-3, with 7 nucleotides matching TRBD1. This CDR3 has 14 amino acids. The germline gives CDR1 LGHNA, CDR2 YSLEER. V lost 4 bases to trimming and J lost 3 bases; unmatched junction nucleotides: 4.

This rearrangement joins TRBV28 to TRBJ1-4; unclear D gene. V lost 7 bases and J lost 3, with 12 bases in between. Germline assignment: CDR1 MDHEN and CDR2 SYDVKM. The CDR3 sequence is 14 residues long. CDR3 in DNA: TGTGCCAGCAACCCCGCGGTGGCTAATGAAAAACTGTTTTTT. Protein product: CASNPAVANEKLFF.

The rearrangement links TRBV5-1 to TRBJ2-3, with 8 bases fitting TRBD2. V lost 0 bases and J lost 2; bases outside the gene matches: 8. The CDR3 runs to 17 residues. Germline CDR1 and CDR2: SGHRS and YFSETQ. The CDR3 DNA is TGCGCCAGCAGCTTGGGGAGGCGGGGGGCAACCACAGATACGCAGTATTTT. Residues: CASSLGRRGATTDTQYF. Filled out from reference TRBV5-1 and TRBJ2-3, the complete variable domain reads KAGVTQTPRYLIKTRGQQVTLSCSPISGHRSVSWYQQTPGQGLQFLFEYFSETQRNKGNFPGRFSGRQFSNSRSEMNVSTLELGDSALYLCASSLGRRGATTDTQYFGPGTRLTVL.

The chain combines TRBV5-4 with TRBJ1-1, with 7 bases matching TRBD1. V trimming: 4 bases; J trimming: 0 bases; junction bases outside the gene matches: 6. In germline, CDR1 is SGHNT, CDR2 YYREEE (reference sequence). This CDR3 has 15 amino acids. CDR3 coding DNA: TGTGCCAGCAGCCTGCGAGGGGGCATGAACACTGAAGCTTTCTTT. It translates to CASSLRGGMNTEAFF.

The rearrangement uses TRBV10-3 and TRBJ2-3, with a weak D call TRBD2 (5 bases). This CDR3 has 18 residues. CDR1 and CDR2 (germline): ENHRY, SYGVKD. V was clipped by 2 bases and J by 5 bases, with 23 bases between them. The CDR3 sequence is CAISEPGLLSGEIDTQYF. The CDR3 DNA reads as TGTGCCATCAGTGAGCCAGGCCTATTGTCCGGGGAAATAGATACGCAGTATTTT.

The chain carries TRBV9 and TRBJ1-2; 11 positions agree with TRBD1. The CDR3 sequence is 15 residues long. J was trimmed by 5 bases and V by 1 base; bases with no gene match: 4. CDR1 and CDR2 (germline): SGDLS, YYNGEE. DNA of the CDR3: TGTGCCAGCAGCGTATCGGGACAGGGGGATTATGGCTACACCTTC. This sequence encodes CASSVSGQGDYGYTF.

CDR3 loop: CASTRSGTQGTGELFF. In nucleotides, the CDR3 is TGTGCCAGCACCCGAAGCGGGACTCAGGGCACCGGGGAGCTGTTTTTT. The chain combines TRBV28 with TRBJ2-2; TRBD2 agrees at 7 bases. CDR3 length equals 16 residues. Germline V gene sequence: CDR1 MDHEN, CDR2 SYDVKM. J lost 4 bases, V lost 7 bases, and 12 bases had no gene match.

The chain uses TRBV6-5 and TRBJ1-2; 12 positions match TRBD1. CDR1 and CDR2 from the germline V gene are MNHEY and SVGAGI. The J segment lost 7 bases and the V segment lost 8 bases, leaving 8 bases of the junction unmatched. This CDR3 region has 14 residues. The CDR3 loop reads CASLSGTGGSGYTF. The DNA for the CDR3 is TGTGCCAGCTTATCCGGGACAGGGGGCAGTGGCTACACCTTC.

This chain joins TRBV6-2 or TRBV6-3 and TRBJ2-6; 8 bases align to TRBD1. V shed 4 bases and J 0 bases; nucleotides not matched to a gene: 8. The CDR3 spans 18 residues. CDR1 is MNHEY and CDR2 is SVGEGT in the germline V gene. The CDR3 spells CASSSYGQGSSGANVLTF. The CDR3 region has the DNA TGTGCCAGCAGTTCCTACGGACAGGGAAGCTCTGGGGCCAACGTCCTGACTTTC.

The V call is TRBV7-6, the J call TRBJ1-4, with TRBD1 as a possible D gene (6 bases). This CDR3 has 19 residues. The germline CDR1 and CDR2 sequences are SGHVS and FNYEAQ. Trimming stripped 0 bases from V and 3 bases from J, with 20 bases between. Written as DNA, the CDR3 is TGTGCCAGCAGCTTAGCACCCCGAAGACAGGTCGCTGCTAATGAAAAACTGTTTTTT. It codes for CASSLAPRRQVAANEKLFF. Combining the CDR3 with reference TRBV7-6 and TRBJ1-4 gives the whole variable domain GAGVSQSPRYKVTKRGQDVALRCDPISGHVSLYWYRQALGQGPEFLTYFNYEAQQDKSGLPNDRFSAERPEGSISTLTIQRTEQRDSAMYRCASSLAPRRQVAANEKLFFGSGTQLSVL.

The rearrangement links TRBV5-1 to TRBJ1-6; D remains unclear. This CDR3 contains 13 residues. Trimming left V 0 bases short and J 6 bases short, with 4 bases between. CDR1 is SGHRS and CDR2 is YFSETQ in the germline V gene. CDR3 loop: CASSLESNSPLHF. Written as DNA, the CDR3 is TGCGCCAGCAGCTTGGAGTCTAATTCACCCCTCCACTTT.

In DNA, the CDR3 is TGTGCCAGCAGTTCCGCGTATAGCAATCAGCCCCAGCATTTT. This gives the protein CASSSAYSNQPQHF. The V gene is TRBV28, the J gene TRBJ1-5, with D uncertain. Germline CDR1 is MDHEN and CDR2 is SYDVKM. The CDR3 contains 14 residues. V gave up 4 bases and J gave up 0 bases, with 7 bases separating them.

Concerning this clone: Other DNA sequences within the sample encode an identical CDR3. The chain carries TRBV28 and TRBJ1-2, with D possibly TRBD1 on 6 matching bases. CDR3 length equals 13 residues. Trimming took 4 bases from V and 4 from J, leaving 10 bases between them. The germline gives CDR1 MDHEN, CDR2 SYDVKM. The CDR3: CASSSRQVYGYTF. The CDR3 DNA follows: TGTGCCAGCAGTTCCCGACAGGTCTATGGCTACACCTTC.

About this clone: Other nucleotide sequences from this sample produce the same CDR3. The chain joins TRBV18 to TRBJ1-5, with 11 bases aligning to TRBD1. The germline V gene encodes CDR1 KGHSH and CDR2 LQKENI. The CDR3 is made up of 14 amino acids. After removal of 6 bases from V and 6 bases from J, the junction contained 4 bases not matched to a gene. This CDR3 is CASSPGQGAQPQHF. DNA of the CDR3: TGTGCCAGCTCTCCCGGACAGGGGGCTCAGCCCCAGCATTTT.

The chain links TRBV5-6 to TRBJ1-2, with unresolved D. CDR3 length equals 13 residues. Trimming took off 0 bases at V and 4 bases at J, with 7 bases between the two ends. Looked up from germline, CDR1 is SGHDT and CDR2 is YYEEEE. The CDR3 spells CASSLAATYGYTF. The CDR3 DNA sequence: TGTGCCAGCAGCTTGGCCGCAACCTATGGCTACACCTTC.

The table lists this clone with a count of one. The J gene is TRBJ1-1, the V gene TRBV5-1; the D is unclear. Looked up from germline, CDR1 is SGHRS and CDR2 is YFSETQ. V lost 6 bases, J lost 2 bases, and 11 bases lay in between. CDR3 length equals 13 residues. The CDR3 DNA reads TGCGCCAGCATGGGAGGGAGAAACACTGAAGCTTTCTTT. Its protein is CASMGGRNTEAFF.

In nucleotides, the CDR3 is TGTGCCACCAGTGACTTCAGGGATCAGCCCCAGCATTTT. Amino acids: CATSDFRDQPQHF. This chain uses TRBV24-1 with TRBJ1-5, with TRBD1 as a possible D gene (5 bases). Trimming left V 4 bases short and J 5 bases short, with 8 bases between. The CDR3 has 13 amino acids. Germline values: CDR1 KGHDR, CDR2 SFDVKD.

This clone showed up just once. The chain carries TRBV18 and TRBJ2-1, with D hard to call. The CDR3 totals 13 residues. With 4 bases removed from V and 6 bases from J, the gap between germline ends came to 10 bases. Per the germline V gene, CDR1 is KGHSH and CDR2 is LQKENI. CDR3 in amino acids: CASSLTDGNEQFF. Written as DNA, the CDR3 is TGTGCCAGCTCACTAACCGACGGCAATGAGCAGTTCTTC.

This chain's CDR3 is CASSLRRGPSYEQYF. In DNA, the CDR3 is TGTGCCAGCAGCTTACGGCGGGGTCCCTCCTACGAGCAGTACTTC. The rearrangement uses TRBV7-3 and TRBJ2-7; possibly TRBD2 for D (6 bases). The CDR3 is 15 residues long. Between the trimmed V and J ends, which lost 2 bases and 0 bases, there was a span of 11 bases. The germline CDR1 and CDR2 sequences are SGHTA and FQGTGA. Based on the CDR3 plus reference TRBV7-3 and TRBJ2-7, the full variable domain is GAGVSQTPSNKVTEKGKYVELRCDPISGHTALYWYRQSLGQGPEFLIYFQGTGAADDSGLPNDRFFAVRPEGSVSTLKIQRTERGDSAVYLCASSLRRGPSYEQYFGPGTRLTVT.

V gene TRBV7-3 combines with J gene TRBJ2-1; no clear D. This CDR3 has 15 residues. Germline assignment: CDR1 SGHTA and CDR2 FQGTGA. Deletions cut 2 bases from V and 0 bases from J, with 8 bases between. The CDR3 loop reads CASSLQPLSYNEQFF. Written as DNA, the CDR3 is TGTGCCAGCAGCTTACAACCCCTCTCCTACAATGAGCAGTTCTTC.

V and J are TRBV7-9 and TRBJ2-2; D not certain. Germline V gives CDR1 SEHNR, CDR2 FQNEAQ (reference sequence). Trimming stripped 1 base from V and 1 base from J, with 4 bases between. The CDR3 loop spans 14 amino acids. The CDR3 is CASSLVLNTGELFF. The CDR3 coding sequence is TGTGCCAGCAGCTTAGTACTGAACACCGGGGAGCTGTTTTTT. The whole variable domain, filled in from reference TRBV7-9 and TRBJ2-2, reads DTGVSQNPRHKITKRGQNVTFRCDPISEHNRLYWYRQTLGQGPEFLTYFQNEAQLEKSRLLSDRFSAERPKGSFSTLEIQRTEQGDSAMYLCASSLVLNTGELFFGEGSRLTVL.

As DNA, the CDR3 is TGTGCCAGTACCATGACAGGGGACACTGAAGCTTTCTTT. Translation: CASTMTGDTEAFF. The chain combines TRBV19 with TRBJ1-1, with 8 nucleotides matching TRBD1. This CDR3 has 13 amino acids. Germline CDR1 LNHDA, CDR2 SQIVND (reference sequence). J lost 3 bases, V lost 7 bases, and 4 bases had no gene match. Full variable domain (remainder filled in from reference TRBV19 and TRBJ1-1): DGGITQSPKYLFRKEGQNVTLSCEQNLNHDAMYWYRQDPGQGLRLIYYSQIVNDFQKGDIAEGYSVSREKKESFPLTVTSAQKNPTAFYLCASTMTGDTEAFFGQGTRLTVV.

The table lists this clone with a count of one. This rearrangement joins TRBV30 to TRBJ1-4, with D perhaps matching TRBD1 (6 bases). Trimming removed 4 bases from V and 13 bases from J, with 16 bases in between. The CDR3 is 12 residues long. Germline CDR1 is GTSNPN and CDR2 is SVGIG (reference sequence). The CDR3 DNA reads TGTGCCTGGACCAAAGGGGGAGGGGTACTGTTTTTT. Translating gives CAWTKGGGVLFF.